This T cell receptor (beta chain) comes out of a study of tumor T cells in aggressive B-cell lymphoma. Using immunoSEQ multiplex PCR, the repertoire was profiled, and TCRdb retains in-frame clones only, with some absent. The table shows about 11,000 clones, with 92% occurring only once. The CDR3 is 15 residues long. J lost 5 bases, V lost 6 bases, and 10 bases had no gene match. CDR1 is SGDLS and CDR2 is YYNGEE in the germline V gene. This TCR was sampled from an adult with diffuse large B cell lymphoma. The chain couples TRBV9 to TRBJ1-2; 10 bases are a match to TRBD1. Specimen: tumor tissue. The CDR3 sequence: CASTKTGQGEYGYTF. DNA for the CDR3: TGTGCCAGCACCAAAACAGGACAGGGGGAATATGGCTACACCTTC.